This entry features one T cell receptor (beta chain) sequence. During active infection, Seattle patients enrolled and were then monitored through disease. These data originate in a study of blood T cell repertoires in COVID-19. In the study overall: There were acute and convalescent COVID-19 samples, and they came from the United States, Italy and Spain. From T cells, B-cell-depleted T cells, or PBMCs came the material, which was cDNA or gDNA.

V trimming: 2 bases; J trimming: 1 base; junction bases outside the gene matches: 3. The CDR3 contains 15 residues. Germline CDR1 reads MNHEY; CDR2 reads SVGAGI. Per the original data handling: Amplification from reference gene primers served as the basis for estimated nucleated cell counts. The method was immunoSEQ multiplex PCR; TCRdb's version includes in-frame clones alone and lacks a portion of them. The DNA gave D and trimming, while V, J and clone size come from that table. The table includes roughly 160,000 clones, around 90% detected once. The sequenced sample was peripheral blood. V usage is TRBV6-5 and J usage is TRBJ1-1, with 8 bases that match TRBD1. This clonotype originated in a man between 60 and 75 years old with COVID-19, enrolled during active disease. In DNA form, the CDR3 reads TGTGCCAGCAGTTACAGTCAGGGGGCGAACACTGAAGCTTTCTTT. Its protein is CASSYSQGANTEAFF.